The rows below give T cell receptor beta chains drawn from one sample of a study of identical twins. TCRdb reanalysed the 5' RACE reads using MiXCR and keeps one entry per CDR3 protein. Among about 900,000 distinct CDR3 sequences listed, 10% to 15% were seen once. The same data also went into a second study, on yellow fever vaccine responses in identical twins.

The specimen was PBMCs. These receptors all stem from a woman under 30 in good health. The CDR3 runs from the conserved cysteine through the conserved F or W. The D gene is left open where the match is weak. Only part of the rows carry a size: once, few, many, or a class if the clone is expanded.

CASSRAGGDQETQYF | TGTGCCAGCAGTCGAGCGGGGGGGGACCAAGAGACCCAGTACTTC | TRBV12-3/TRBV12-4 | 15 | many | TRBD2 | TRBJ2-5
CASSQDGRGSYNEQFF | TGTGCCAGCAGCCAAGATGGACGGGGTTCCTACAATGAGCAGTTCTTC | TRBV3-1 | 16 | NA | NA | TRBJ2-1
CASSQGTVSGNTIYF | TGTGCCAGCAGTCAAGGGACAGTCTCTGGAAACACCATATATTTT | TRBV6-1 | 15 | few | TRBD1 | TRBJ1-3
CASSWTSGGFSYNEQFF | TGCGCCAGCAGCTGGACTAGCGGGGGGTTCTCCTACAATGAGCAGTTCTTC | TRBV5-1 | 17 | NA | TRBD2 | TRBJ2-1
CASSLGAATPQHF | TGTGCCAGCAGTTTAGGGGCGGCGACGCCCCAGCATTTT | TRBV12-3/TRBV12-4 | 13 | NA | NA | TRBJ1-5
CASSSIAGEGNIQYF | TGTGCCAGCAGCTCAATAGCGGGAGAAGGAAACATTCAGTACTTC | TRBV13 | 15 | NA | TRBD2 | TRBJ2-4
CASSLGTGANEQFF | TGCGCCAGCAGCTTGGGGACAGGAGCCAATGAGCAGTTCTTC | TRBV5-1 | 14 | many | TRBD1 | TRBJ2-1
CATSGPPPPRSYNEQFF | TGTGCCACCAGTGGCCCACCACCTCCGCGCTCCTACAATGAGCAGTTCTTC | TRBV24-1 | 17 | NA | NA | TRBJ2-1
CSVRGLSEGYNEQFF | TGCAGTGTCAGAGGTCTAAGCGAGGGGTACAATGAGCAGTTCTTC | TRBV20-1 | 15 | many | NA | TRBJ2-1
CASSLGSSGRFEQFF | TGTGCCAGCAGCTTAGGTAGTAGCGGGAGGTTTGAGCAGTTCTTC | TRBV7-2 | 15 | few | TRBD2 | TRBJ2-1
CATRTAVSNQPQHF | TGTGCCACTAGGACCGCCGTTAGCAATCAGCCCCAGCATTTT | TRBV28 | 14 | many | NA | TRBJ1-5
CATSRLWGRDTQYF | TGTGCCACCAGCCGCCTCTGGGGAAGGGATACGCAGTATTTT | TRBV15 | 14 | few | NA | TRBJ2-3
CASTDRRLNYGYTF | TGTGCCAGCACCGACAGGCGACTTAACTATGGCTACACCTTC | TRBV12-3/TRBV12-4 | 14 | many | NA | TRBJ1-2
CSASPSGDYEQYF | TGCAGTGCTAGTCCTAGCGGAGACTACGAGCAGTACTTC | TRBV20-1 | 13 | NA | TRBD2 | TRBJ2-7
CASSRQGRSYEQYF | TGTGCCAGCAGCCGACAGGGGCGGTCCTACGAGCAGTACTTC | TRBV12-3/TRBV12-4 | 14 | many | TRBD1 | TRBJ2-7
CASSQGLSLGTEAFF | TGTGCCAGCAGCCAGGGACTGTCCCTGGGAACTGAAGCTTTCTTT | TRBV3-1 | 15 | NA | NA | TRBJ1-1
CSTRDSVGNTIYF | TGCAGTACCCGGGACAGTGTCGGAAACACCATATATTTT | TRBV20-1 | 13 | many | TRBD1 | TRBJ1-3
CATTPLRGSSYNEQFF | TGTGCCACCACCCCGCTTCGGGGGAGCTCCTACAATGAGCAGTTCTTC | TRBV15 | 16 | NA | NA | TRBJ2-1
CASSLDLVGGYEQYF | TGTGCCAGCAGCTTAGATTTGGTGGGTGGCTACGAGCAGTACTTC | TRBV7-2 | 15 | NA | NA | TRBJ2-7
CATSRGQNNEQFF | TGTGCCACCAGCAGAGGGCAAAACAATGAGCAGTTCTTC | TRBV15 | 13 | NA | NA | TRBJ2-1
CASSERLAGGRETQYF | TGTGCCAGCAGCGAAAGACTAGCGGGAGGGCGGGAGACCCAGTACTTC | TRBV7-7 | 16 | many | TRBD2 | TRBJ2-5
CSAPAGGPYNEQFF | TGCAGTGCCCCAGCGGGGGGGCCCTACAATGAGCAGTTCTTC | TRBV20-1 | 14 | NA | TRBD2 | TRBJ2-1
CASSSQGTVYEQYF | TGCGCCAGCAGCTCCCAGGGTACCGTCTACGAGCAGTACTTC | TRBV5-1 | 14 | NA | NA | TRBJ2-7
CASSLERESRDEQFF | TGTGCCAGCAGCTTGGAGCGGGAGAGTAGGGATGAGCAGTTCTTC | TRBV5-4 | 15 | NA | TRBD2 | TRBJ2-1
CASFAPGRVGELFF | TGTGCCAGCTTCGCACCAGGGAGAGTCGGGGAGCTGTTTTTT | TRBV2 | 14 | NA | NA | TRBJ2-2
CAISGTYEQYF | TGTGCCATCAGTGGTACCTACGAGCAGTACTTC | TRBV10-3 | 11 | NA | NA | TRBJ2-7
CASSPWTSGNTDTQYF | TGTGCCAGCAGTCCCTGGACTAGCGGGAACACAGATACGCAGTATTTT | TRBV12-3/TRBV12-4 | 16 | many | TRBD2 | TRBJ2-3
CASSFPQGFRFTGELFF | TGTGCCAGCAGCTTTCCACAGGGGTTCCGTTTCACCGGGGAGCTGTTTTTT | TRBV5-6 | 17 | few | TRBD1 | TRBJ2-2
CASSEGDRGRSNIQYF | TGTGCCAGCAGTGAAGGGGACAGGGGGCGTTCAAACATTCAGTACTTC | TRBV2 | 16 | NA | TRBD1 | TRBJ2-4
CASSSNSGGAAETQYF | TGTGCCAGCAGCTCCAACTCCGGGGGGGCCGCGGAGACCCAGTACTTC | TRBV7-6 | 16 | NA | TRBD2 | TRBJ2-5
CAISGRTTSTDTQYF | TGTGCCATCAGTGGGAGGACTACAAGCACAGATACGCAGTATTTT | TRBV10-3 | 15 | many | NA | TRBJ2-3
CASSPTGRTEAFF | TGTGCCAGCAGCCCAACAGGTCGGACTGAAGCTTTCTTT | TRBV7-9 | 13 | NA | NA | TRBJ1-1
CASSYGQYLNTEAFF | TGTGCCAGCAGTTACGGACAATATTTGAACACTGAAGCTTTCTTT | TRBV6-5 | 15 | NA | NA | TRBJ1-1
CASSLASGNQETQYF | TGCGCCAGCAGCTTGGCTAGCGGGAACCAAGAGACCCAGTACTTC | TRBV5-1 | 15 | few | TRBD2 | TRBJ2-5
CASSLEASGSFVYEQYF | TGTGCCAGCAGCTTGGAGGCTAGCGGGAGTTTTGTGTACGAGCAGTACTTC | TRBV5-5 | 17 | NA | TRBD2 | TRBJ2-7
CASSQMTSGNTGELFF | TGCGCCAGCAGCCAGATGACTAGTGGGAACACCGGGGAGCTGTTTTTT | TRBV4-1 | 16 | few | NA | TRBJ2-2
CASSWGTSGLYEQYF | TGCGCCAGCAGCTGGGGGACTAGCGGGCTCTACGAGCAGTACTTC | TRBV5-1 | 15 | few | TRBD2 | TRBJ2-7
CSASSTGSYEQYF | TGCAGTGCTAGTTCCACAGGGTCCTACGAGCAGTACTTC | TRBV20-1 | 13 | NA | NA | TRBJ2-7
CSVGGLGDYGYTF | TGCAGCGTCGGCGGCTTGGGTGACTATGGCTACACCTTC | TRBV29-1 | 13 | few | NA | TRBJ1-2
CASSQDRSGSLYEQYF | TGTGCCAGCAGCCAAGATCGAAGCGGGAGTCTCTACGAGCAGTACTTC | TRBV3-1 | 16 | few | TRBD2 | TRBJ2-7
CASSQEGWANTGELFF | TGCGCCAGCAGCCAAGAGGGCTGGGCGAACACCGGGGAGCTGTTTTTT | TRBV4-1 | 16 | few | NA | TRBJ2-2
CASSPSGLAGRTDTQYF | TGTGCCAGCAGTCCTAGCGGCCTAGCGGGGAGGACAGATACGCAGTATTTT | TRBV12-3/TRBV12-4 | 17 | NA | TRBD2 | TRBJ2-3
CASSQAGTGSPLHF | TGTGCCAGCAGCCAAGCCGGGACAGGTTCACCCCTCCACTTT | TRBV3-1 | 14 | NA | TRBD1 | TRBJ1-6
CASSWGRRSDETYNEQFF | TGTGCCAGCAGCTGGGGCCGACGAAGTGACGAGACCTACAATGAGCAGTTCTTC | TRBV11-2 | 18 | few | NA | TRBJ2-1
CASSLRQRIYSYNEQFF | TGTGCCAGCAGCTTAAGACAGCGGATTTACTCCTACAATGAGCAGTTCTTC | TRBV13 | 17 | NA | NA | TRBJ2-1
CSAKGGDIPGLYF | TGCAGTGCTAAGGGTGGGGACATACCCGGATTGTACTTC | TRBV20-1 | 13 | few | NA | TRBJ2-5
CSARDQPDLNTEAFF | TGCAGTGCTAGAGATCAGCCCGATTTGAACACTGAAGCTTTCTTT | TRBV20-1 | 15 | NA | NA | TRBJ1-1
CASAPSSYNEQFF | TGCGCCAGCGCTCCGAGCTCCTACAATGAGCAGTTCTTC | TRBV5-1 | 13 | few | NA | TRBJ2-1